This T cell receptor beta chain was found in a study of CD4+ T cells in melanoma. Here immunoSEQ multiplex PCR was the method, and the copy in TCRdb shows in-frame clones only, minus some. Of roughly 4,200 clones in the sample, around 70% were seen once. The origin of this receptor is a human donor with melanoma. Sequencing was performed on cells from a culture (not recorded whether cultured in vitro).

The CDR3, as DNA: TGCAGCTTTGGGACCCTAGGAGAGACCCAGTACTTC. This codes for CSFGTLGETQYF. The chain has TRBV29-1 and TRBJ2-5, with D perhaps assigned TRBD1 or TRBD2 (5 bases each). Germline values: CDR1 SQVTM, CDR2 ANQGSEA. This CDR3 comprises 12 residues. The V and J ends lost 8 bases and 4 bases respectively, with 14 bases between them.